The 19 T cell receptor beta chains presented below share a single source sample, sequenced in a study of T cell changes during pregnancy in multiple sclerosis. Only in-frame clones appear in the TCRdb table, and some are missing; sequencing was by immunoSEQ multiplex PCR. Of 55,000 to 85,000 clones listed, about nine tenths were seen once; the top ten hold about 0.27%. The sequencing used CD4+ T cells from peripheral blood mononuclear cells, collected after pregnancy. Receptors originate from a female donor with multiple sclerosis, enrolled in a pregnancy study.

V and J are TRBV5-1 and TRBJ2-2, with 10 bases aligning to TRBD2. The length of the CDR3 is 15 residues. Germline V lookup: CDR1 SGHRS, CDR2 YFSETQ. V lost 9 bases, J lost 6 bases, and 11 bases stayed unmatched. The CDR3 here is CATSLAGDNPGELFF. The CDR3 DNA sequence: TGCGCCACCTCCCTAGCGGGGGACAATCCCGGGGAGCTGTTTTTT.

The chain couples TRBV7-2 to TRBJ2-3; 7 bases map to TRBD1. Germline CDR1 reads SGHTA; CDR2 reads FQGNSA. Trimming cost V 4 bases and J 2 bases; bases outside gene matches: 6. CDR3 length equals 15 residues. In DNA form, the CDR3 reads TGTGCCAGCAGCTCTAGGGACAGAGACACAGATACGCAGTATTTT. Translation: CASSSRDRDTDTQYF.

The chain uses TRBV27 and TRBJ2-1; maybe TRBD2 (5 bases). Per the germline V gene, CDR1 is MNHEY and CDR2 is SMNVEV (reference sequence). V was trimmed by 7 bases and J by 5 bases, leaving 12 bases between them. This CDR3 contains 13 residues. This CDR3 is CASKAGSHNEQFF. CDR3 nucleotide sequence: TGTGCCAGCAAGGCGGGTAGCCACAATGAGCAGTTCTTC.

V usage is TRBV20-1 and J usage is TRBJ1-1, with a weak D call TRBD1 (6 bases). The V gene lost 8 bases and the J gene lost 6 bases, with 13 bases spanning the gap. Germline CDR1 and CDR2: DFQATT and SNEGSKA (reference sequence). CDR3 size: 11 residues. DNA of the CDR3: TGCAGTACAGGGAGAGCGGCTGAAGCTTTCTTT. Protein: CSTGRAAEAFF.

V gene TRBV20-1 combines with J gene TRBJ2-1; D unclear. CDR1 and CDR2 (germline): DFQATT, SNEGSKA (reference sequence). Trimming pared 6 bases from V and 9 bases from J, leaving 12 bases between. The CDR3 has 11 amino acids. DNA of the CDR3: TGCAGTGCGAAACCTACCGTTGAGCAGTTCTTC. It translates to CSAKPTVEQFF.

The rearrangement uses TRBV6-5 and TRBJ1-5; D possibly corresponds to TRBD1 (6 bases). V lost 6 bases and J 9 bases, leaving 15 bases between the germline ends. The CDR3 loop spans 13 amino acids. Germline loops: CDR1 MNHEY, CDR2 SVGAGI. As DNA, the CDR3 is TGTGCCAGCAGGGACAGTCCGGAATTGCCCCAGCATTTT. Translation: CASRDSPELPQHF.

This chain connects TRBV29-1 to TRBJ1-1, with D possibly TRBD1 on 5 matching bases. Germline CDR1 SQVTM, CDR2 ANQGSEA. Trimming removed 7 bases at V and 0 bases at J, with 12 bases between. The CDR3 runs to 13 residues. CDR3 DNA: TGCAGCGGTCAGACAGATATGAACACTGAAGCTTTCTTT. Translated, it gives CSGQTDMNTEAFF.

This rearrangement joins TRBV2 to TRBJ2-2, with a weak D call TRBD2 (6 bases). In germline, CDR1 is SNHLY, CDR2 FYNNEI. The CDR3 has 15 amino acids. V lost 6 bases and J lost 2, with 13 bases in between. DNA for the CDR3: TGTGCCAGCAGCGTAAGGACTACTAACACCGGGGAGCTGTTTTTT. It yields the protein CASSVRTTNTGELFF.

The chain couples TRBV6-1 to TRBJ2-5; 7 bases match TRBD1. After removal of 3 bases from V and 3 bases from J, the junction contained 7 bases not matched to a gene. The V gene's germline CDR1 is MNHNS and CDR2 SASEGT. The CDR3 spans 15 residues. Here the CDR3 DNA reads TGTGCCAGCAGTGAGGCCGGGACAGTCGAAGAGACCCAGTACTTC. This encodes CASSEAGTVEETQYF.

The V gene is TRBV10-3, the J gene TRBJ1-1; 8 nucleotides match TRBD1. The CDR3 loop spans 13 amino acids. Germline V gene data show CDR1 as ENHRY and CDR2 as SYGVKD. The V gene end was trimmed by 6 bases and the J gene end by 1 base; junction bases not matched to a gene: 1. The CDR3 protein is CAISTGGNTEAFF. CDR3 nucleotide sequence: TGTGCCATCAGCACAGGGGGGAACACTGAAGCTTTCTTT.

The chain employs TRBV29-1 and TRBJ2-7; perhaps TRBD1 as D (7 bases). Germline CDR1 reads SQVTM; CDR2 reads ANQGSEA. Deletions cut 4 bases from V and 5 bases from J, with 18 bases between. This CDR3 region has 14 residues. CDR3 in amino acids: CSVVGSRGVDEQYF. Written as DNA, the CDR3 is TGCAGCGTTGTAGGAAGCAGGGGGGTCGACGAGCAGTACTTC.

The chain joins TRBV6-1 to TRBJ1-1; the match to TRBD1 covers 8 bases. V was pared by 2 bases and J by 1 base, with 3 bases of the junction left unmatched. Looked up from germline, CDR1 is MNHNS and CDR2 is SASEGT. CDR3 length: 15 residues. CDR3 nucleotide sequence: TGTGCCAGCAGTGAACCCGGACAGGGGAACACTGAAGCTTTCTTT. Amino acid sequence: CASSEPGQGNTEAFF.

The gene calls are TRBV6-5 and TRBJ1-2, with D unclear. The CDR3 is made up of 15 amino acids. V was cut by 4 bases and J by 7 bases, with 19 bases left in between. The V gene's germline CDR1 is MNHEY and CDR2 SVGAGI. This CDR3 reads CASSWVPGGVGGYTF. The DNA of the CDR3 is TGTGCCAGCAGTTGGGTACCGGGAGGAGTTGGTGGCTACACCTTC.

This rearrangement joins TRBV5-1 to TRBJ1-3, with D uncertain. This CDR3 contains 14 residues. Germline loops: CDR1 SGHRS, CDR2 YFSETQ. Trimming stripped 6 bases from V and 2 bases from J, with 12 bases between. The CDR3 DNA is TGCGCCAGCAAAGCGGCAGCTCCTGGAAACACCATATATTTT. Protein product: CASKAAAPGNTIYF.

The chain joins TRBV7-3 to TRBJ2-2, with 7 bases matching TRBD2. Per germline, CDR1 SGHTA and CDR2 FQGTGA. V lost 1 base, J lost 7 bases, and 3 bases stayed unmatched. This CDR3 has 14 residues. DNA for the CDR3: TGTGCCAGCAGCTTAAGGGGAGGGAACGGGGAGCTGTTTTTT. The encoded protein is CASSLRGGNGELFF.

This CDR3 is CASSLSSGGAEQYF. CDR3 bases: TGTGCCAGCAGCTTATCTAGCGGGGGGGCTGAGCAGTACTTC. The genes are TRBV7-2 and TRBJ2-7; 12 bases line up with TRBD2. Per germline, CDR1 SGHTA and CDR2 FQGNSA. The CDR3 totals 14 residues. V dropped 2 bases and J dropped 7; count of bases not matched to a gene: 3. The variable domain in full, with the rest retrieved from reference TRBV7-2 and TRBJ2-7, is GAGVSQSPSNKVTEKGKDVELRCDPISGHTALYWYRQSLGQGLEFLIYFQGNSAPDKSGLPSDRFSAERTGGSVSTLTIQRTQQEDSAVYLCASSLSSGGAEQYFGPGTRLTVT.

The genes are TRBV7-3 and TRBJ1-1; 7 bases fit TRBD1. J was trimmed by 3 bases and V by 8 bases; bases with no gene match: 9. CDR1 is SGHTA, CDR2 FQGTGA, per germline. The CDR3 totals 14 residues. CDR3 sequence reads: CASSGGQGDTEAFF. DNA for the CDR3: TGTGCCAGCTCAGGGGGGCAGGGCGACACTGAAGCTTTCTTT.

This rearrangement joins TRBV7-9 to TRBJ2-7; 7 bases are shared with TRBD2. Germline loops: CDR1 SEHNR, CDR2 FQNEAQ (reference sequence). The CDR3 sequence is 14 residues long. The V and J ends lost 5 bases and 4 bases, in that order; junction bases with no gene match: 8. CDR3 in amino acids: CASSVGGIGYEQYF. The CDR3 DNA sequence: TGTGCCAGCAGCGTGGGGGGGATTGGTTACGAGCAGTACTTC.

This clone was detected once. This chain's CDR3 is CASSDRVKGYTF. Here the CDR3 DNA reads TGTGCCAGCAGCGACAGGGTGAAAGGCTACACCTTC. The chain joins TRBV6-5 to TRBJ1-2, with 7 bases that match TRBD1. The germline CDR1 and CDR2 sequences are MNHEY and SVGAGI. V lost 6 bases to trimming and J lost 8 bases; unmatched junction nucleotides: 6. This CDR3 is 12 amino acids long.